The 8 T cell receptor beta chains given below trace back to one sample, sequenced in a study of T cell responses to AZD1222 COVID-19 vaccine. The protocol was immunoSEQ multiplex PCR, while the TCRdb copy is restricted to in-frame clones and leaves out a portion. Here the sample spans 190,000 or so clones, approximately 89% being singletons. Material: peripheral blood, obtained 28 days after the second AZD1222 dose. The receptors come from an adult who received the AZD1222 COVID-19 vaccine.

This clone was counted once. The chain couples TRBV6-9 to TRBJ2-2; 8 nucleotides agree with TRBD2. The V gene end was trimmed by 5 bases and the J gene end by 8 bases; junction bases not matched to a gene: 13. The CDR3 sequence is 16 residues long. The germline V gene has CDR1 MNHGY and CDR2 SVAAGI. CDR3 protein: CASSDPERGKGGELFF. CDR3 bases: TGTGCCAGCAGTGATCCAGAGCGGGGGAAGGGGGGGGAGCTGTTTTTT.

CDR3 loop: CASIGGGYEQFF. The CDR3 DNA reads TGTGCCAGCATAGGGGGAGGCTATGAGCAGTTCTTC. The chain links TRBV6-6 to TRBJ2-1; either TRBD1 or TRBD2 may supply D (6 bases each). CDR1 and CDR2 from the germline V gene are MNHNY and SVGAGI (reference sequence). This CDR3 comprises 12 residues. The V end lost 7 bases, the J end lost 8 bases, and 12 bases lay between the germline ends.

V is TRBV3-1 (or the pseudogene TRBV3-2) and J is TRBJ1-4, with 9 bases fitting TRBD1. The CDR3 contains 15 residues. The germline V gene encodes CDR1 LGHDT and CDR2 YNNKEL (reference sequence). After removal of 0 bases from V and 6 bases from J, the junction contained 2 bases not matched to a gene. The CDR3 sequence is CASSQERQGDEKLFF. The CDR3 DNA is TGTGCCAGCAGCCAAGAACGACAGGGGGATGAAAAACTGTTTTTT.

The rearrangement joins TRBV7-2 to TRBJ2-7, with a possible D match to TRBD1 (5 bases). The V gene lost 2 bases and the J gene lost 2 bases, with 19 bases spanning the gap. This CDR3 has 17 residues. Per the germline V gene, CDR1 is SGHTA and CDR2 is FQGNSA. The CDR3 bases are TGTGCCAGCAGCTTAATTTCAGCCCGGACACACGCCTACGAGCAGTACTTC. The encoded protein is CASSLISARTHAYEQYF.

The CDR3 reads CASSLGTSRPQETQYF. In nucleotides, the CDR3 is TGTGCCAGCAGCTTAGGGACTAGTAGACCACAAGAGACCCAGTACTTC. The chain combines TRBV7-2 with TRBJ2-5; 7 bases line up with TRBD2. CDR3 length: 16 amino acids. V was clipped by 1 base and J by 2 bases; unmatched bases: 7. Germline V gives CDR1 SGHTA, CDR2 FQGNSA.

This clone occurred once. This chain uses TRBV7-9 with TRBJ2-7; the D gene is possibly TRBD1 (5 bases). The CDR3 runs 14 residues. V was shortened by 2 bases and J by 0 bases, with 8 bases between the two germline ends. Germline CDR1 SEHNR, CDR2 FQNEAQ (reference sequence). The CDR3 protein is CASSLRGTSYEQYF. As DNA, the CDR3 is TGTGCCAGCAGCTTAAGGGGCACCTCCTACGAGCAGTACTTC.

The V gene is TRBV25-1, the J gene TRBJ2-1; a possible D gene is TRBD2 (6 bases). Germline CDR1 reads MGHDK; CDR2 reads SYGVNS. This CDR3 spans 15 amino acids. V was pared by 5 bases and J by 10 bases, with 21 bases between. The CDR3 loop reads CASSPTRDSFREQFF. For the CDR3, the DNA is TGTGCCAGCAGTCCCACCCGGGACTCCTTCAGGGAGCAGTTCTTC. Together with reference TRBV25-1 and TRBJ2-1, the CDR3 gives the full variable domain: EADIYQTPRYLVIGTGKKITLECSQTMGHDKMYWYQQDPGMELHLIHYSYGVNSTEKGDLSSESTVSRIRTEHFPLTLESARPSHTSQYLCASSPTRDSFREQFFGPGTRLTVL.

This CDR3 reads CASSPRSGQAFAYEQYF. CDR3 bases: TGTGCCAGCTCACCACGGTCGGGACAGGCATTCGCCTACGAGCAGTACTTC. V is TRBV18 and J is TRBJ2-7; 8 bases line up with TRBD1. J was trimmed by 2 bases and V by 1 base; bases with no gene match: 10. CDR1 KGHSH and CDR2 LQKENI come from the germline V gene. This CDR3 comprises 17 residues.